One sample yielded the 32 T cell receptor beta chains listed below, sequenced in a study of identifying expanded T cells in peripheral blood. TCRdb keeps only in-frame clones here, not all; method: immunoSEQ multiplex PCR. The repertoire consists of 100,000 to 150,000 clones, with 86% occurring once and the leading ten covering 8.4%. The sample taken for sequencing was blood. The receptors stem from a person between 18 and 75 years old in good health.

The chain carries TRBV28 and TRBJ2-5; D is perhaps TRBD1 or TRBD2 (5 bases each). In germline, CDR1 is MDHEN, CDR2 SYDVKM. The CDR3 loop spans 13 amino acids. Trimming shortened V by 6 bases and J by 2 bases, and 10 bases separated the two germline ends. CDR3: CASSARGQETQYF. CDR3 nucleotide sequence: TGTGCCAGCAGCGCGAGGGGTCAAGAGACCCAGTACTTC.

This clone was seen a single time. The chain employs TRBV27 and TRBJ1-2; TRBD1 matches at 12 bases. The length of the CDR3 is 16 residues. V gave up 6 bases and J gave up 4 bases; unmatched junction bases: 9. Germline lookup yields CDR1 MNHEY and CDR2 SMNVEV (reference sequence). The CDR3 DNA follows: TGTGCCAGCAGGAAGGGGACAGGGGGCCTAGTCTATGGCTACACCTTC. Protein sequence: CASRKGTGGLVYGYTF.

The chain uses TRBV6-6 and TRBJ1-2, with D perhaps TRBD1 (5 bases). Germline V gene lookup returns CDR1 MNHNY and CDR2 SVGAGI (reference sequence). V gave up 4 bases and J gave up 1 base, with 7 bases separating them. The CDR3 has 13 amino acids. The CDR3 protein is CASSLDSNYGYTF. The CDR3, as DNA: TGTGCCAGCAGTTTAGACAGTAACTATGGCTACACCTTC.

The V and J genes are TRBV21-1 and TRBJ2-1. TRBV21-1 represents a pseudogene. The CDR3 has 15 amino acids. The CDR3, as DNA: TGTGCCAGCAGCCTGGTCTCTGGGGTGGGGAATGAGCAGTTCTTC. Amino acid sequence: CASSLVSGVGNEQFF.

The chain uses TRBV30 and TRBJ1-6; TRBD1 is a possible D gene (5 bases). V was pared by 3 bases and J by 9 bases, with 9 bases between. The CDR3 has 12 residues. The germline V gene encodes CDR1 GTSNPN and CDR2 SVGIG (reference sequence). The CDR3 DNA sequence: TGTGCCTGGAGCTCAGGGCTTTCACCCCTCCACTTT. Residues: CAWSSGLSPLHF.

The chain joins TRBV7-2 to TRBJ1-1; 8 nucleotides line up with TRBD1. The V segment lost 5 bases and the J segment 1 base; nucleotides outside the gene matches: 12. The CDR3 covers 17 residues. Germline CDR1 is SGHTA and CDR2 is FQGNSA. The CDR3 nucleotides are TGTGCCAGCAGCCCCGTTAAGGGTGGACAGGGGAACACTGAAGCTTTCTTT. It encodes CASSPVKGGQGNTEAFF.

The chain has TRBV11-3 and TRBJ1-5; weak D call: TRBD1 (5 bases). The CDR3 runs 15 residues. V lost 5 bases and J 3 bases, leaving 14 bases between the germline ends. Germline V lookup: CDR1 SGHNT, CDR2 YENEEA. DNA for the CDR3: TGTGCCAGCAGCCATCGGCAGGGTACCAATCAGCCCCAGCATTTT. This gives the protein CASSHRQGTNQPQHF.

This chain uses TRBV18 with TRBJ2-1; 7 bases map to TRBD2. Germline lookup yields CDR1 KGHSH and CDR2 LQKENI. V shed 6 bases, J shed 6 bases, and the junction held 5 bases outside the gene matches. This CDR3 is 13 amino acids long. The DNA of the CDR3 is TGTGCCAGCTCGCCAAAGCGGGGCAATGAGCAGTTCTTC. Translated, it gives CASSPKRGNEQFF. Based on the CDR3 plus reference TRBV18 and TRBJ2-1, the full variable domain is NAGVMQNPRHLVRRRGQEARLRCSPMKGHSHVYWYRQLPEEGLKFMVYLQKENIIDESGMPKERFSAEFPKEGPSILRIQQVVRGDSAAYFCASSPKRGNEQFFGPGTRLTVL.

This clone has just a few counts. The chain combines TRBV5-4 with TRBJ2-7; 12 bases fit TRBD2. This CDR3 has 15 amino acids. After removal of 0 bases from V and 4 bases from J, the junction contained 2 bases not matched to a gene. CDR1 SGHNT and CDR2 YYREEE come from the germline V gene (reference sequence). In DNA, the CDR3 is TGTGCCAGCAGCTTGGCTACTAGCGGGGGGTACGAGCAGTACTTC. This codes for CASSLATSGGYEQYF.

A single count supports this clone. The rearrangement joins TRBV15 to TRBJ1-3; a weak D match, TRBD1 (5 bases). Germline assignment: CDR1 LNHNV and CDR2 YYDKDF (reference sequence). V gave up 6 bases and J gave up 5 bases, with 8 bases separating them. This CDR3 has 12 amino acids. The chain's CDR3 is CATSLDRNTIYF. The CDR3 coding sequence is TGTGCCACCAGTCTGGACAGAAACACCATATATTTT. Using reference TRBV15 and TRBJ1-3 for the parts outside the CDR3, the full variable domain is DAMVIQNPRYQVTQFGKPVTLSCSQTLNHNVMYWYQQKSSQAPKLLFHYYDKDFNNEADTPDNFQSRRPNTSFCFLDIRSPGLGDTAMYLCATSLDRNTIYFGEGSWLTVV.

This chain connects TRBV9 to TRBJ2-1, with TRBD1 matching over 9 bases. Trimming removed 2 bases from V and 5 bases from J; junction bases left unmatched: 5. Germline loops: CDR1 SGDLS, CDR2 YYNGEE. CDR3 length: 15 residues. DNA for the CDR3: TGTGCCAGCAGCGTCGTCCGGGACAGGGACAATGAGCAGTTCTTC. Translating gives CASSVVRDRDNEQFF.

The chain has TRBV5-8 and TRBJ2-7; 8 bases are shared with TRBD1. The CDR3 length is 15 residues. V gave up 4 bases and J gave up 4 bases; unmatched junction bases: 10. The germline V gene encodes CDR1 SGHTS and CDR2 YDEGEE. CDR3 nucleotides: TGTGCCAGCAGCCACCAGGACAGGGCATTGTACGAGCAGTACTTC. It translates to CASSHQDRALYEQYF.

This clone was counted only a few times. J is TRBJ2-7 and V is TRBV10-3, with unresolved D. V was cut by 6 bases and J by 0 bases, with 6 bases left in between. Looked up from germline, CDR1 is ENHRY and CDR2 is SYGVKD. The length of the CDR3 is 12 residues. The CDR3 region has the DNA TGTGCCATCAGACAGAGCTCCTACGAGCAGTACTTC. It specifies CAIRQSSYEQYF.

The table lists this clone with a count of one. The chain employs TRBV7-9 and TRBJ2-5, with D perhaps matching TRBD2 (6 bases). The V and J ends lost 1 base and 5 bases respectively, with 11 bases between them. The CDR3 length is 14 residues. Germline-derived CDR1 and CDR2 are SEHNR and FQNEAQ (reference sequence). Here the CDR3 reads CASSLDTSIETQYF. The CDR3 DNA follows: TGTGCCAGCAGCTTAGATACTAGCATTGAGACCCAGTACTTC. Combining the CDR3 with reference TRBV7-9 and TRBJ2-5 gives the whole variable domain DTGVSQNPRHKITKRGQNVTFRCDPISEHNRLYWYRQTLGQGPEFLTYFQNEAQLEKSRLLSDRFSAERPKGSFSTLEIQRTEQGDSAMYLCASSLDTSIETQYFGPGTRLLVL.

The gene calls are TRBV7-3 and TRBJ2-3; no firm D call. The CDR3 has 14 residues. V was trimmed by 2 bases and J by 2 bases, leaving 8 bases between them. Germline V gene data show CDR1 as SGHTA and CDR2 as FQGTGA. The CDR3 bases are TGTGCCAGCAGCTTATCAGCAGCCACAGATACGCAGTATTTT. It specifies CASSLSAATDTQYF.

The chain carries TRBV29-1 and TRBJ2-7; possible D gene TRBD2, 5 bases. Germline V gene sequence: CDR1 SQVTM, CDR2 ANQGSEA. The V end was cut by 4 bases, the J end by 3 bases, with 16 bases between. This CDR3 region has 14 residues. The CDR3 loop is CSVVGSRGNYEQYF. CDR3 DNA: TGCAGCGTTGTAGGATCCCGGGGAAACTACGAGCAGTACTTC.

The J gene is TRBJ2-7, the V gene TRBV11-2; 10 nucleotides line up with TRBD2. The CDR3 extends over 15 amino acids. V lost 0 bases and J lost 5; bases outside the gene matches: 4. In germline, CDR1 is SGHAT, CDR2 FQNNGV. The CDR3 DNA is TGTGCCAGCAGCTTAGAAGCGGGAGGGCCCCACGAGCAGTACTTC. This translates into CASSLEAGGPHEQYF.

The V call is TRBV30, the J call TRBJ2-5, with D possibly being TRBD2 (5 bases). In germline, CDR1 is GTSNPN, CDR2 SVGIG (reference sequence). The CDR3 runs 12 residues. The V gene lost 3 bases and the J gene lost 2 bases, with 7 bases spanning the gap. In DNA form, the CDR3 reads TGTGCCTGGAGGGGCGGGCAAGAGACCCAGTACTTC. Its protein is CAWRGGQETQYF.

The rearrangement uses TRBV19 and TRBJ2-7; 7 bases are shared with TRBD1. The V gene end was trimmed by 7 bases and the J gene end by 5 bases; junction bases not matched to a gene: 8. Looked up from germline, CDR1 is LNHDA and CDR2 is SQIVND (reference sequence). This CDR3 has 13 amino acids. CDR3 DNA: TGTGCCAGTACGAGGGGGCCGGGACACGAGCAGTACTTC. Translation gives CASTRGPGHEQYF.

The V gene is TRBV19, the J gene TRBJ2-6, with D possibly TRBD1 on 6 matching bases. The V gene lost 6 bases and the J gene lost 4 bases, with 19 bases spanning the gap. The germline CDR1 and CDR2 sequences are LNHDA and SQIVND (reference sequence). The CDR3 has 17 residues. For the CDR3, the DNA is TGTGCCAGTAGCCTATCTCACAGGGTCGTGGGGGCCAACGTCCTGACTTTC. Translated, it gives CASSLSHRVVGANVLTF.

The chain joins TRBV5-1 to TRBJ2-4; 12 positions agree with TRBD2. The V and J ends lost 4 bases and 8 bases, in that order; junction bases with no gene match: 7. The CDR3 is 15 residues long. The V gene's germline CDR1 is SGHRS and CDR2 YFSETQ. The CDR3 nucleotides read TGCGCCAGCAGCCCTGGACTAGCGGGGTGGTACATTCAGTACTTC. It translates to CASSPGLAGWYIQYF.

Only one count was recorded for this clone. The V and J genes are TRBV27 and TRBJ1-4, with no clear D. V was cut by 5 bases and J by 0 bases, with 7 bases left in between. The CDR3 is 14 amino acids. Germline assignment: CDR1 MNHEY and CDR2 SMNVEV (reference sequence). The DNA of the CDR3 is TGTGCCAGCAGTGCGGTGGCAACTAATGAAAAACTGTTTTTT. The encoded protein is CASSAVATNEKLFF.

The chain uses TRBV4-1 and TRBJ2-1, with D maybe TRBD1 (5 bases). The CDR3 spans 15 residues. The V and J ends lost 4 bases and 2 bases respectively, with 12 bases between them. The germline CDR1 and CDR2 sequences are MGHRA and YSYEKL. This CDR3 is CASSLAAGTYNEQFF. For the CDR3, the DNA is TGCGCCAGCAGCCTGGCGGCAGGGACCTACAATGAGCAGTTCTTC.

This chain connects TRBV28 to TRBJ2-5; TRBD1 aligns across 10 bases. The CDR3 covers 15 residues. Looked up from germline, CDR1 is MDHEN and CDR2 is SYDVKM. V dropped 2 bases and J dropped 5; count of bases not matched to a gene: 5. The chain's CDR3 is CASSLADRGLETQYF. DNA of the CDR3: TGTGCCAGCAGTTTAGCCGACAGGGGGCTTGAGACCCAGTACTTC.

The chain uses TRBV4-1 and TRBJ2-7, with D hard to call. CDR1 MGHRA and CDR2 YSYEKL come from the germline V gene. The CDR3 totals 16 residues. V dropped 0 bases and J dropped 0 bases, with 12 bases sitting between them. The CDR3 loop is CASSQDRRDASYEQYF. Here the CDR3 DNA reads TGCGCCAGCAGCCAAGATCGTAGGGATGCCTCCTACGAGCAGTACTTC.

The chain combines TRBV2 with TRBJ2-5; 10 bases line up with TRBD1. The germline CDR1 and CDR2 sequences are SNHLY and FYNNEI. The CDR3 is 14 amino acids. The trim removed 7 bases at V and 3 bases at J, leaving 5 bases unmatched. Here the CDR3 DNA reads TGTGCCAGCAATAGACAGGGGGCCGAAGAGACCCAGTACTTC. This translates into CASNRQGAEETQYF.

The chain carries TRBV29-1 and TRBJ2-7; no clear D. The CDR3 consists of 11 residues. From germline, CDR1 is SQVTM and CDR2 ANQGSEA. V lost 4 bases and J 7 bases, leaving 11 bases between the germline ends. CDR3 in amino acids: CSVGSEGEQYF. CDR3 sequence (DNA): TGCAGCGTTGGATCGGAAGGGGAGCAGTACTTC.

The chain carries TRBV6-5 and TRBJ2-3, with D possibly TRBD1 on 6 matching bases. Trimming took off 0 bases at V and 5 bases at J, with 15 bases between the two ends. The CDR3 is 16 residues long. Germline-derived CDR1 and CDR2 are MNHEY and SVGAGI. The CDR3 DNA follows: TGTGCCAGCAGTTACTCGGGGCGGCAGGGGCTAGATACGCAGTATTTT. Encoded protein: CASSYSGRQGLDTQYF.

The rearrangement uses TRBV29-1 and TRBJ1-2, with 9 bases identical to TRBD1. CDR3 length equals 12 residues. V lost 4 bases to trimming and J lost 5 bases; unmatched junction nucleotides: 2. Germline values: CDR1 SQVTM, CDR2 ANQGSEA. In nucleotides, the CDR3 is TGCAGCGTTGGACAGGGGGAATATGGCTACACCTTC. Protein sequence: CSVGQGEYGYTF.

The chain uses TRBV2 and TRBJ2-1, with a possible D match to TRBD1 (5 bases). CDR1 is SNHLY and CDR2 is FYNNEI in the germline V gene. The CDR3 sequence is 15 residues long. Between the trimmed V and J ends, which lost 1 base and 2 bases, there was a span of 9 bases. CDR3 sequence (DNA): TGTGCCAGCAGTGAAGAAGCAGGGACCTACAATGAGCAGTTCTTC. Translating it yields CASSEEAGTYNEQFF.

This chain connects TRBV11-3 to TRBJ2-1; TRBD1 agrees at 9 bases. Per the germline V gene, CDR1 is SGHNT and CDR2 is YENEEA. Unmatched junction bases numbered 5, after V lost 4 bases and J lost 4 bases. The length of the CDR3 is 15 residues. CDR3 loop: CASSYTGGPYNEQFF. The DNA of the CDR3 is TGTGCCAGCAGCTACACAGGGGGCCCGTACAATGAGCAGTTCTTC.

The rearrangement joins TRBV18 to TRBJ2-5; possibly TRBD1 or TRBD2 for D (5 bases each). V lost 3 bases and J 3 bases, leaving 14 bases between the germline ends. Germline CDR1 and CDR2: KGHSH and LQKENI. This CDR3 is built from 15 residues. CDR3 in amino acids: CASSPMGPTEETQYF. CDR3 DNA sequence: TGTGCCAGCTCACCTATGGGACCGACCGAAGAGACCCAGTACTTC.